This TCR beta chain was identified during a study of blood T cells in healthy people across ages. Study-level findings and limits: It was not possible, with unsorted PBMCs, to conclusively compare naive and antigen-experienced cells.

A second about 7 to 11 cycle PCR used barcoded and J-beta primers. Via MiXCR, TCRdb re-called the 5' RACE reads, giving one row per CDR3 protein. The sample carries fewer than 900,000 distinct CDR3 sequences, around 45% recorded once. This clonotype was counted many times. No antigen is known for it. The germline V gene encodes CDR1 DFQATT and CDR2 SNEGSKA (reference sequence). CDR3 length: 12 residues. V lost 3 bases to trimming and J lost 7 bases, with 12 bases between them. The receptor comes from a woman aged 55-69 years in good health. V gene TRBV20-1 combines with J gene TRBJ2-5; D ambiguous. Input material: blood. The CDR3 DNA reads TGCAGTGCTAGGTGGCCAGCGTTGACCCAGTACTTC. Amino acids: CSARWPALTQYF.